This passage covers 26 T cell receptor beta chains from one sample sequenced in a study of T cells after yellow fever vaccination (dated by TCRdb to between 2018 and 2020). Receptor libraries were prepared by 5' RACE. TCRdb records Illumina HiSeq 2500 as the sequencer. TCRdb itself trimmed the public reads at Q25 with fastp, ran MiXCR and retained productive beta chains. Each record represents a unique CDR3 protein, reported with the most common genes and DNA among its rows. For this sample there are around 230,000 distinct CDR3 sequences; approximately 6.7% appear just once. More than 1% of the sample lies in the top ten. Reading the label with the study, this specimen's treatment or condition is: live attenuated yellow fever vaccine strain. Sequencing used CD4+ T cells sorted from PBMCs, obtained on the day of the yellow fever booster vaccination. These receptors came from a man younger than 40 who received the YFV17D yellow fever vaccine.

This clonotype appeared many times. The rearrangement uses TRBV9 and TRBJ2-5; D remains unclear. The germline gives CDR1 SGDLS, CDR2 YYNGEE. This CDR3 comprises 15 residues. The ends were cut back, 0 bases at V and 2 bases at J, with 11 bases in the middle. DNA for the CDR3: TGTGCCAGCAGCGTAGCTGGCGGTTTGCAAGAGACCCAGTACTTC. Amino acid sequence: CASSVAGGLQETQYF. Based on the CDR3 plus reference TRBV9 and TRBJ2-5, the full variable domain is DSGVTQTPKHLITATGQRVTLRCSPRSGDLSVYWYQQSLDQGLQFLIQYYNGEERAKGNILERFSAQQFPDLHSELNLSSLELGDSALYFCASSVAGGLQETQYFGPGTRLLVL.

V usage is TRBV7-8 and J usage is TRBJ2-1, with TRBD2 identical over 7 bases. Germline V CDR1 and CDR2: SGHVS, FQNEAQ. The ends lost 1 base at V and 0 bases at J; junction bases unmatched: 6. The CDR3 contains 17 residues. This CDR3 is CASSLGLGRSSYNEQFF. In DNA form, the CDR3 reads TGTGCCAGCAGCTTAGGGCTCGGGAGGAGCTCCTACAATGAGCAGTTCTTC.

V is TRBV12-3 or TRBV12-4 and J is TRBJ2-7, with 8 bases matching TRBD1. After removal of 7 bases from V and 7 bases from J, the junction contained 9 bases not matched to a gene. The CDR3 is 13 amino acids. CDR3 region: CASKVQGAWEQYF. The CDR3 DNA reads TGTGCCAGCAAGGTCCAGGGGGCTTGGGAGCAGTACTTC.

J is TRBJ1-1 and V is TRBV10-3, with 8 nucleotides matching TRBD1. Per the germline V gene, CDR1 is ENHRY and CDR2 is SYGVKD. V lost 4 bases and J lost 5; bases outside the gene matches: 6. This CDR3 comprises 14 residues. The CDR3 reads CAISAAQGATEAFF. The CDR3, as DNA: TGTGCCATCAGTGCTGCCCAGGGGGCAACTGAAGCTTTCTTT.

Note on this clonotype: This may come from a read error, since a much larger clone is one base off. The CDR3 is CACSQDEGGSWNEQFF. The CDR3 DNA sequence: TGCGCCTGCAGCCAAGACGAGGGCGGGAGCTGGAATGAGCAGTTCTTC. This rearrangement joins TRBV4-3 to TRBJ2-1; 7 bases line up with TRBD2. The CDR3 runs 16 residues. The V gene's germline CDR1 is LGHNA and CDR2 YSLEER.

The sample holds many counts of this clonotype. The V gene is TRBV18, the J gene TRBJ2-7, with D possibly matching TRBD1 (5 bases). CDR1 and CDR2 (germline): KGHSH, LQKENI. V lost 2 bases, J lost 2 bases, and 13 bases lay in between. CDR3 length equals 15 residues. In DNA, the CDR3 is TGTGCCAGCTCACCAACGCGATCAGGGACCTACGAGCAGTACTTC. As protein: CASSPTRSGTYEQYF.

This clonotype was seen only a few times. This chain joins TRBV6-1 and TRBJ1-6; D gene uncertain. There are 14 residues in the CDR3. The germline V gene encodes CDR1 MNHNS and CDR2 SASEGT. Trimming took off 8 bases at V and 7 bases at J, with 15 bases between the two ends. CDR3 sequence (DNA): TGTGCCAGCCCCCCCCAGGTCGTCAATTCACCCCTCCACTTT. It yields the protein CASPPQVVNSPLHF.

This clonotype was observed a few times. The V and J genes are TRBV4-3 and TRBJ2-7; 9 bases agree with TRBD2. The CDR3 covers 17 residues. CDR1 is LGHNA, CDR2 YSLEER, per germline. V trimming: 0 bases; J trimming: 2 bases; junction bases outside the gene matches: 8. The CDR3 is CASSQDWGPSGTYEQYF. In DNA form, the CDR3 reads TGCGCCAGCAGCCAAGATTGGGGACCTAGCGGGACCTACGAGCAGTACTTC.

The chain joins TRBV15 to TRBJ2-2; a weak D match, TRBD2 (5 bases). The CDR3 is 16 amino acids. Germline assignment: CDR1 LNHNV and CDR2 YYDKDF (reference sequence). Between the trimmed V and J ends, which lost 2 bases and 3 bases, there was a span of 13 bases. The CDR3 region has the DNA TGTGCCACCAGCAGATGGGGAGCCGTGCACACCGGGGAGCTGTTTTTT. Translating gives CATSRWGAVHTGELFF.

In its sample, this clonotype was seen a few times. The chain couples TRBV5-5 to TRBJ2-2; D perhaps matches TRBD2 (6 bases). The germline gives CDR1 SGHKS, CDR2 YYEKEE (reference sequence). The V gene lost 0 bases and the J gene lost 7 bases, with 10 bases spanning the gap. The CDR3 has 14 amino acids. The CDR3 reads CASSLGQGGGELFF. CDR3 bases: TGTGCCAGCAGCTTGGGTCAGGGAGGCGGGGAGCTGTTTTTT.

This clonotype was counted between two and nine times. The V call is TRBV6-1, the J call TRBJ2-7; the D gene is possibly TRBD1 (6 bases). Germline V lookup: CDR1 MNHNS, CDR2 SASEGT. The CDR3 runs 14 residues. Trimming pared 8 bases from V and 2 bases from J, leaving 16 bases between. CDR3: CASPKGDGPYEQYF. The DNA for the CDR3 is TGTGCCAGCCCCAAGGGGGACGGTCCCTACGAGCAGTACTTC.

The chain joins TRBV24-1 to TRBJ2-7, with 8 bases lining up with TRBD2. CDR1 is KGHDR, CDR2 SFDVKD, per germline. CDR3 size: 15 residues. V shed 5 bases and J 1 base; nucleotides not matched to a gene: 6. Written as DNA, the CDR3 is TGTGCCACCAGTGGGGCAGCGGGAGTTTCCTACGAGCAGTACTTC. Translating it yields CATSGAAGVSYEQYF.

V gene TRBV15 combines with J gene TRBJ1-4, with D maybe TRBD1 (6 bases). From germline, CDR1 is LNHNV and CDR2 YYDKDF (reference sequence). The V and J ends lost 5 bases and 4 bases respectively, with 20 bases between them. The CDR3 loop spans 17 amino acids. CDR3 DNA: TGTGCCACCAGCCTTACAAATACAGGGTTGGGTAATGAAAAACTGTTTTTT. Translated, it gives CATSLTNTGLGNEKLFF. The full variable domain, with the rest looked up from reference TRBV15 and TRBJ1-4, is DAMVIQNPRYQVTQFGKPVTLSCSQTLNHNVMYWYQQKSSQAPKLLFHYYDKDFNNEADTPDNFQSRRPNTSFCFLDIRSPGLGDTAMYLCATSLTNTGLGNEKLFFGSGTQLSVL.

This clonotype was seen repeatedly, ten times or more. This sequence joins TRBV20-1 and TRBJ2-3; TRBD1 aligns across 9 bases. The CDR3 spans 14 residues. V lost 5 bases to trimming and J lost 2 bases; unmatched junction nucleotides: 5. Germline V gene sequence: CDR1 DFQATT, CDR2 SNEGSKA (reference sequence). Here the CDR3 reads CSASWTGVTDTQYF. The CDR3 bases are TGCAGTGCTTCCTGGACAGGGGTCACAGATACGCAGTATTTT.

This clonotype showed up just a few times. V usage is TRBV7-2 and J usage is TRBJ2-3; TRBD2 matches 8 bases. CDR1 and CDR2 (germline): SGHTA, FQGNSA. CDR3 length: 15 residues. V was clipped by 3 bases and J by 5 bases; unmatched bases: 7. The CDR3 sequence: CASSFSSGPVDTQYF. CDR3 coding DNA: TGTGCCAGCAGCTTCTCTAGCGGGCCTGTAGATACGCAGTATTTT.

This clonotype showed up just a few times. The genes are TRBV20-1 and TRBJ2-5; TRBD2 agrees at 7 bases. J gave up 1 base and V 1 base, and 6 bases lay outside the gene matches. CDR1 and CDR2 (germline): DFQATT, SNEGSKA (reference sequence). This CDR3 is 15 amino acids long. Written as DNA, the CDR3 is TGCAGTGCTAGAGGGGTTAGCGGGCGCCAAGAGACCCAGTACTTC. Protein: CSARGVSGRQETQYF.

This clonotype was seen at least ten times. The chain joins TRBV7-9 to TRBJ2-3; D may be TRBD1 (6 bases). There are 14 residues in the CDR3. Germline V lookup: CDR1 SEHNR, CDR2 FQNEAQ (reference sequence). V shed 2 bases and J shed 4 bases, with 10 bases lying between them. CDR3 nucleotides: TGTGCCAGCAGCTTAAGCGCAGGGGCAGATACGCAGTATTTT. Amino acid sequence: CASSLSAGADTQYF. Together with reference TRBV7-9 and TRBJ2-3, the CDR3 gives the full variable domain: DTGVSQNPRHKITKRGQNVTFRCDPISEHNRLYWYRQTLGQGPEFLTYFQNEAQLEKSRLLSDRFSAERPKGSFSTLEIQRTEQGDSAMYLCASSLSAGADTQYFGPGTRLTVL.

CDR3 amino acids: CASSLSGGDSTGELFF. CDR3 in DNA: TGTGCCAGCAGCTTATCCGGGGGGGATAGCACCGGGGAGCTGTTTTTT. V usage is TRBV7-9 and J usage is TRBJ2-2, with 8 bases lining up with TRBD2. The CDR3 contains 16 residues. Trimming took 2 bases from V and 4 from J; bases not matched to a gene: 6. The germline V gene encodes CDR1 SEHNR and CDR2 FQNEAQ (reference sequence).

This clonotype was counted ten times or more. This chain links TRBV7-2 with TRBJ2-2, with a possible D match to TRBD1 (6 bases). V lost 6 bases and J lost 1, with 12 bases in between. The CDR3 length is 15 residues. CDR1 is SGHTA and CDR2 is FQGNSA in the germline V gene. The CDR3 DNA follows: TGTGCCAGCAGGGCCGGGACACTGAACACCGGGGAGCTGTTTTTT. This gives the protein CASRAGTLNTGELFF.

The chain combines TRBV27 with TRBJ2-7; weak D call: TRBD1 (6 bases). With 1 base removed from V and 5 bases from J, the gap between germline ends came to 9 bases. Germline V gives CDR1 MNHEY, CDR2 SMNVEV (reference sequence). This CDR3 has 13 residues. The CDR3 sequence: CASSLWQGNEQYF. The CDR3 region has the DNA TGTGCCAGCAGTTTATGGCAGGGGAACGAGCAGTACTTC.

This clonotype was seen repeatedly, ten times or more. The V and J genes are TRBV7-2 and TRBJ2-3; unclear D gene. The V end was cut by 3 bases, the J end by 4 bases, with 8 bases between. The CDR3 runs to 13 residues. The germline CDR1 and CDR2 sequences are SGHTA and FQGNSA. CDR3 nucleotides: TGTGCCAGCAGCTTCACGAGGCCAGATACGCAGTATTTT. Translating gives CASSFTRPDTQYF.

This clonotype has at least ten counts. Here the CDR3 DNA reads TGTGCCAGCAGTTTACGACAGTTGGCTGGCTACACCTTC. The encoded protein is CASSLRQLAGYTF. V usage is TRBV12-3 or TRBV12-4 and J usage is TRBJ1-2; a possible D gene is TRBD1 (5 bases). Trimming took off 2 bases at V and 7 bases at J, with 11 bases between the two ends. This CDR3 contains 13 residues.

In this sample, this clonotype turned up a few times. This rearrangement joins TRBV5-1 to TRBJ1-3; D possibly corresponds to TRBD1 (6 bases). Trimming pared 3 bases from V and 2 bases from J, leaving 9 bases between. This CDR3 comprises 14 residues. CDR1 is SGHRS, CDR2 YFSETQ, per germline. CDR3 nucleotides: TGCGCCAGCAGCTCTCAGGGGACTGGAAACACCATATATTTT. It encodes CASSSQGTGNTIYF.

This clonotype was counted many times. The chain couples TRBV7-9 to TRBJ2-1, with TRBD2 as a possible D gene (5 bases). The CDR3 runs 15 residues. Germline CDR1 and CDR2: SEHNR and FQNEAQ (reference sequence). V lost 2 bases to trimming and J lost 8 bases, with 16 bases between them. For the CDR3, the DNA is TGTGCCAGCAGCTTACGTCTGGGAGCACACGATGAGCAGTTCTTC. Translation: CASSLRLGAHDEQFF.

At least ten counts were recorded for this clonotype. The chain joins TRBV7-3 to TRBJ2-2, with D unresolved. CDR1 and CDR2 (germline): SGHTA, FQGTGA. The CDR3 sequence is 12 residues long. V was clipped by 1 base and J by 7 bases, with 4 bases between them. The CDR3 is CASSLMDGELFF. The CDR3 DNA sequence: TGTGCCAGCAGCTTAATGGACGGGGAGCTGTTTTTT.

This clonotype was seen at least ten times. The J gene is TRBJ2-7, the V gene TRBV6-5, with 9 bases matching TRBD2. J was trimmed by 3 bases and V by 8 bases; bases with no gene match: 11. Per germline, CDR1 MNHEY and CDR2 SVGAGI. The CDR3 covers 15 residues. The CDR3 spells CASGLAGDGLYEQYF. The DNA for the CDR3 is TGTGCCAGCGGATTAGCGGGAGATGGCCTCTACGAGCAGTACTTC.